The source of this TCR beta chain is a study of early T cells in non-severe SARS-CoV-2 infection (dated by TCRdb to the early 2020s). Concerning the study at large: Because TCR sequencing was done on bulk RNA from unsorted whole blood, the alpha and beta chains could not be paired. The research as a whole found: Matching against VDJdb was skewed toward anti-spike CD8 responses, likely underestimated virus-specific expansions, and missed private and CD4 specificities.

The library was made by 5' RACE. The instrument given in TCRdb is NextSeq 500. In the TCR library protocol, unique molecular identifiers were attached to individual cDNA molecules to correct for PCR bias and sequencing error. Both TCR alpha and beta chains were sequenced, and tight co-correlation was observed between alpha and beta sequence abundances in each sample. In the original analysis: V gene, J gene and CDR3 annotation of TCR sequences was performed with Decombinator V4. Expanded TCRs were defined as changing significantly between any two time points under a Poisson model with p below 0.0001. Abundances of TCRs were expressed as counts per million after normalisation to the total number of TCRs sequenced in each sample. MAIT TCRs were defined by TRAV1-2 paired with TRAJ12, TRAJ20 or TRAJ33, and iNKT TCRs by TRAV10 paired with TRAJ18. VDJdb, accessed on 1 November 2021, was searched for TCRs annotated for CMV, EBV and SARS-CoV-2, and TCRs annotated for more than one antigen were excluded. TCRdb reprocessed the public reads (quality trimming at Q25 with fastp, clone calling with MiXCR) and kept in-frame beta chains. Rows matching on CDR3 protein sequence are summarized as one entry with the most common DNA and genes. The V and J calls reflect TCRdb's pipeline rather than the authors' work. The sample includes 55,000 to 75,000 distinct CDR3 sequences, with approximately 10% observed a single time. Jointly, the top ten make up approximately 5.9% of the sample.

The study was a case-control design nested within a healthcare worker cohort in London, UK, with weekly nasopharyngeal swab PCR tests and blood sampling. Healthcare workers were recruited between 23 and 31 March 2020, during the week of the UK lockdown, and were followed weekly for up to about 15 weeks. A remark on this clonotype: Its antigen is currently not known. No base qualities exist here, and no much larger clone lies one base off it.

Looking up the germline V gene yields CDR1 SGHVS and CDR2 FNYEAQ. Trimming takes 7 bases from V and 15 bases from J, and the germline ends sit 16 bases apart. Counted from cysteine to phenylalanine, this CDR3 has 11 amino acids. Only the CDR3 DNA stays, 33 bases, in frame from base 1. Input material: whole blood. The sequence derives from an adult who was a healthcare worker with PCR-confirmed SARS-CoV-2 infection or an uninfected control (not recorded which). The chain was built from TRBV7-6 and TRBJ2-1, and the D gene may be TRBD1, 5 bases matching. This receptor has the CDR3 CASTAAGQLFF. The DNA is TGTGCCAGCACTGCAGCAGGGCAACTGTTCTTC.